What follows is one TCR beta chain and its context. Its cognate antigen is unknown. This sample is drawn from a study of cytotoxic CD8 clonotypes in ibrutinib-treated CLL. This table comes from immunoSEQ multiplex PCR, and its TCRdb copy is limited to in-frame clones, with some not included. The sample includes hundreds of thousands of clones, 70% of them seen just once. Trimming took off 2 bases at V and 3 bases at J, with 8 bases between the two ends. This CDR3 spans 14 amino acids. Germline CDR1 is SGHRS and CDR2 is YFSETQ. Study outcomes and limitations: Clonality was higher at baseline than in age-matched healthy donors and tracked circulating CD8+ T-cell counts. The study found public clonotypes uncommon, contracting or stable on treatment.

V usage is TRBV5-1 and J usage is TRBJ2-2; D gene uncertain. The origin of this receptor is a human donor with chronic lymphocytic leukemia. The material sequenced was PBMCs, taken after 24 months of ibrutinib treatment. CDR3 in DNA: TGCGCCAGCAGCTTCGGCCTCGACACCGGGGAGCTGTTTTTT. Residues: CASSFGLDTGELFF.